This T cell receptor (beta chain) was documented in a study of shared clonotypes between healthy human individuals. Study details: Each donor's CD4 naive and CD4 memory cells filled three plates apiece, CD8 naive two, and CD8 memory one.

Details on this clone: The antigen remains undetermined.

Study-wide results and caveats: Larger estimated richness was generally seen in naive subsets than in memory subsets.

V lost 8 bases and J lost 5; bases outside the gene matches: 9. Germline V gene lookup returns CDR1 LNHNV and CDR2 YYDKDF (reference sequence). This CDR3 comprises 14 residues. As handled by the study authors: ImmunoSEQ supplied junction-only sequences lacking quality scores, so filtering was different. Produced via immunoSEQ multiplex PCR; TCRdb's table is partial and in-frame only. The V and J calls and clone size are taken from that table; D and trimming were inferred from the DNA. The sample records about 1 million clones, 70% to 80% being singletons. The chain uses TRBV15 and TRBJ2-5, with 9 bases that match TRBD2. Input material: memory CD4+ T cells sorted from blood. The subset: CD45RA-negative fraction. This sequence was found in a man younger than 30 in good health. DNA of the CDR3: TGTGCCACCGTGGCGGGAGGGCCGGGGGAGACCCAGTACTTC. Translating it yields CATVAGGPGETQYF.